This is a list of T cell receptor beta chains from one sample in a study of blood T cell repertoires in COVID-19. The protocol was immunoSEQ multiplex PCR, while the TCRdb copy is restricted to in-frame clones and leaves out a portion. Among about 29,000 clones listed, roughly nine tenths were seen once. The sample comprised peripheral blood. All receptors come from a man aged 70 or older with active COVID-19. Each CDR3 is given without its conserved first and last residue.

>TRBV28
ASSRDRVNTGELF
>TRBV6-1
ASSERQYRPTSTDTQY
>TRBV11-2
ATSQGVGEKLF
>TRBV6-5
ASSYSGTAYEKLF
>TRBV7-2
ASSVGQGPISGNTIY
>TRBV6-1
ASSDPGLQGGYGYT
>TRBV11-2
ASSLEGGQGQY
>TRBV15
ATSTLSNQPQH
>TRBV5-1
ASSPWSNRENNEQF
>TRBV9
ASSVDGTVNIQY
>TRBV21-1
ASRGLIGRGADTGELF
>TRBV6-1
ASSEIQGFNSPLH
>TRBV5-1
ASSLAELGQLPNTIY
>TRBV9
ASSPDGAGSDTQY
>TRBV6-6
ASSRLAGDNEQF
>TRBV21-1
ASSRAGRIQYEQY
>TRBV6-5
ASSPRAGAYNEQF
>TRBV5-4
ASSLFGGRGTDTQY
>TRBV28
ASSFRGLQPQH
>TRBV27
ASSSPLGRPPGLVKF
>TRBV27
ASRRQGGETQY
>TRBV19
ASSGYRGVYTEAF
>TRBV7-9
ASSFSGGYEQY
>TRBV5-1
ASSRAPGQGGYEQY
>TRBV6-2/TRBV6-3
ASSSVSYGYT